These T cell receptor beta chains were read from a single sample in a study of T cells in Graves' hyperthyroidism and ophthalmopathy. MiXCR was run by TCRdb on the multiplex PCR reads, yielding one entry per CDR3 protein. Of 450,000 to 700,000 distinct CDR3 sequences in the sample, about 43% were seen once. What was sequenced was peripheral blood or thyroid tissue (not recorded which). The receptor set was obtained from an adult woman with Graves' disease, either hyperthyroidism or ophthalmopathy (not recorded which). Both conserved end residues are part of each CDR3. The D gene is left open where the match is weak. Clone sizes are given selectively: once, few, many, or a class where the clone is expanded.

CDR3 DNA: TGTGCCAGCAGTTTTACAGGGGGCAGGAATCAGCCCCAGCATTTT
CDR3 protein: CASSFTGGRNQPQHF
J gene: TRBJ1-5
V gene: TRBV12-3/TRBV12-4
clone size: many
D gene: TRBD1

CDR3 DNA: TGTGCCAGCTCACCAACCGGGCATCAGCCCCAGCATTTT
CDR3 protein: CASSPTGHQPQHF
J gene: TRBJ1-5
V gene: TRBV18
clone size: -
D gene: -

CDR3 DNA: TGTGCCACCAGCGCTGGACAGGGGGCGTTCAATGAGCAGTTCTTC
CDR3 protein: CATSAGQGAFNEQFF
J gene: TRBJ2-1
V gene: TRBV15
clone size: -
D gene: TRBD1

CDR3 DNA: TGCGCCAGCAGCCAAGAGAGGGACAAGCAGTACTTC
CDR3 protein: CASSQERDKQYF
J gene: TRBJ2-7
V gene: TRBV4-1
clone size: many
D gene: -

CDR3 DNA: TGCAGCGTTGCCCCCGGTAGGGACACTGAGCTCTACGAGCAGTACTTC
CDR3 protein: CSVAPGRDTELYEQYF
J gene: TRBJ2-7
V gene: TRBV29-1
clone size: many
D gene: -

CDR3 DNA: TGTGCCAGCAGTTTCCTCCCGGGACAGGGTTATTACGAGCAGTACTTC
CDR3 protein: CASSFLPGQGYYEQYF
J gene: TRBJ2-7
V gene: TRBV28
clone size: -
D gene: TRBD1

CDR3 DNA: TGTGCCAGCAGGCGTAAAGGGGGTCTCTACGAGCAGTACTTC
CDR3 protein: CASRRKGGLYEQYF
J gene: TRBJ2-7
V gene: TRBV2
clone size: -
D gene: -

CDR3 DNA: TGCAGTGCTAGTAGTACAGGGGGGAGGAGCTCCTACGAGCAGTACTTC
CDR3 protein: CSASSTGGRSSYEQYF
J gene: TRBJ2-7
V gene: TRBV20-1
clone size: once
D gene: TRBD1

CDR3 DNA: TGTGCCAGCAGTTTATCGGAACAGGGGGATGAAAAACTGTTTTTT
CDR3 protein: CASSLSEQGDEKLFF
J gene: TRBJ1-4
V gene: TRBV6-6
clone size: once
D gene: TRBD1

CDR3 DNA: TGTGCCAGCAGCCTTCCAGGGACTAGCGGGAGAGAGACCCAGTACTTC
CDR3 protein: CASSLPGTSGRETQYF
J gene: TRBJ2-5
V gene: TRBV7-9
clone size: -
D gene: TRBD2

CDR3 DNA: TGTGCCAGCAGTTCACGACAGGGTGGGTCCGGGGAGCTGTTTTTT
CDR3 protein: CASSSRQGGSGELFF
J gene: TRBJ2-2
V gene: TRBV2
clone size: -
D gene: TRBD1

CDR3 DNA: TGCAGCGTTGAAAAGGGCCGGGAGACCCAGTACTTC
CDR3 protein: CSVEKGRETQYF
J gene: TRBJ2-5
V gene: TRBV29-1
clone size: -
D gene: -

CDR3 DNA: TGTGCCACCAGCAGAGAGGGTAGCGGGAGTTCCCAGTACTTC
CDR3 protein: CATSREGSGSSQYF
J gene: TRBJ2-5
V gene: TRBV15
clone size: -
D gene: TRBD2

CDR3 DNA: TGTGCCACCCACCCGGTAGCGGGATCCGCCTACGAGCAGTACTTC
CDR3 protein: CATHPVAGSAYEQYF
J gene: TRBJ2-7
V gene: TRBV10-3
clone size: many
D gene: TRBD2

CDR3 DNA: TGTGCCAGCAGAGCCGGGACAGCGTTCCTCTCACCCCTCCACTTT
CDR3 protein: CASRAGTAFLSPLHF
J gene: TRBJ1-6
V gene: TRBV2
clone size: few
D gene: TRBD1

CDR3 DNA: TGTGCCAGCAGTGAAGCCGCGGGGGGAACTGAAGCTTTCTTT
CDR3 protein: CASSEAAGGTEAFF
J gene: TRBJ1-1
V gene: TRBV6-5
clone size: -
D gene: -

CDR3 DNA: TGCAGCGTTGGGGACACCTCTCAGCCCCAGCATTTT
CDR3 protein: CSVGDTSQPQHF
J gene: TRBJ1-5
V gene: TRBV29-1
clone size: -
D gene: -

CDR3 DNA: TGTGCCGGCAGGGGGATCCAATGGAGCTCCTATAATTCACCCCCCCACTTT
CDR3 protein: CAGRGIQWSSYNSPPHF
J gene: TRBJ1-6
V gene: TRBV7-4
clone size: -
D gene: TRBD1

CDR3 DNA: TGTGCCAGCAGTCGTGACTGGACCACTAATGAAAAACTGTTTTTT
CDR3 protein: CASSRDWTTNEKLFF
J gene: TRBJ1-4
V gene: TRBV7-9
clone size: many
D gene: -

CDR3 DNA: TGTGCCACCAGCAGCAGGGGACTTAATGGCTACACCTTC
CDR3 protein: CATSSRGLNGYTF
J gene: TRBJ1-2
V gene: TRBV15
clone size: -
D gene: -

CDR3 DNA: TGTGCCAGCACGTACAGGGGAATCACCGGGGAGCTGTTTTTT
CDR3 protein: CASTYRGITGELFF
J gene: TRBJ2-2
V gene: TRBV12-3/TRBV12-4
clone size: many
D gene: TRBD1

CDR3 DNA: TGTGCCAGCAGCGTCGAGGGGGACACTGAAGCTTTCTTT
CDR3 protein: CASSVEGDTEAFF
J gene: TRBJ1-1
V gene: TRBV9
clone size: many
D gene: -

CDR3 DNA: TGTGCCAGCAGCCAACCCGGGACAGGGATTTACGAGCAGTACTTC
CDR3 protein: CASSQPGTGIYEQYF
J gene: TRBJ2-7
V gene: TRBV3-1
clone size: many
D gene: TRBD1

CDR3 DNA: TGTGCCAGCAGCGGTAAGCGGGAGGTTCGGCTGGAGCAGTACTTC
CDR3 protein: CASSGKREVRLEQYF
J gene: TRBJ2-7
V gene: TRBV11-2
clone size: many
D gene: TRBD2

CDR3 DNA: TGTGCCAGCAGTTTTGCCGGTAAACCCTACGAGCAGTACTTC
CDR3 protein: CASSFAGKPYEQYF
J gene: TRBJ2-7
V gene: TRBV6-5
clone size: -
D gene: -

CDR3 DNA: TGTGCCAGCAGCTTCTGTTTCGGAAGGCAGCCCCAGCATTTT
CDR3 protein: CASSFCFGRQPQHF
J gene: TRBJ1-5
V gene: TRBV7-2
clone size: few
D gene: -

CDR3 DNA: TGTGCCAGCAGCTTAAATGCGGCCTACGAGCAGTACTTC
CDR3 protein: CASSLNAAYEQYF
J gene: TRBJ2-7
V gene: TRBV11-2
clone size: many
D gene: -